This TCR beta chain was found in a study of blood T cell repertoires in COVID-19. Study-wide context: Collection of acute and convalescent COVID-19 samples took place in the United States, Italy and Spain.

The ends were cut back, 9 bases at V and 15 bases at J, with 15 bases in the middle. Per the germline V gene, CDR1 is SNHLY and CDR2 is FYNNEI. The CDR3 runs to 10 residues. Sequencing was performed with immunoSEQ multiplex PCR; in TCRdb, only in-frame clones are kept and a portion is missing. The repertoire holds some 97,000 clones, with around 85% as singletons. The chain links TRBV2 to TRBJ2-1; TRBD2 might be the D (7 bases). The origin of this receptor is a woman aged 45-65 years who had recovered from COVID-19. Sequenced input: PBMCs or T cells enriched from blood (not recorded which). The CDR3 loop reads CARQGGERFF. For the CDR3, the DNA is TGTGCCAGACAAGGGGGGGAACGGTTCTTC.